This TCR beta chain is drawn from a study of human CD8 memory T cell subsets. TPEX cells were exhausted-like CCR7+ PD-1+ TIGIT+ early memory CD8+ T cells. It was from buffy coats of healthy donors that the PBMC came. This CDR3 is built from 14 residues. The germline gives CDR1 MNHEY, CDR2 SMNVEV (reference sequence). Libraries for TCR beta were constructed using UMI-labeled 5' RACE. Authors' analysis steps: In each TCR beta library, there were between 3,000 and 18,000 functional CDR3 beta clonotypes. From its re-call of the 5' RACE reads, TCRdb lists each CDR3 protein once, without DNA. TCRdb, not the original authors, processed these V and J calls. Recorded here are some 7,000 distinct CDR3 sequences; the top ten clones represent about 23%.

The sequencing input was CD8+ T cells from PBMCs. This receptor was identified in a human donor in good health. V and J are TRBV27 and TRBJ2-5; TCRdb gives TRBD2 as the D gene, but with no DNA this cannot be confirmed. The CDR3 sequence is CASSFGGVEGTQYF.